These 8 T cell receptor beta chains were all obtained from the same sample, sequenced in a study of blood T cell repertoires in COVID-19. Using immunoSEQ multiplex PCR, the repertoire was profiled, and TCRdb retains in-frame clones only, with some absent. The sample has approximately 300,000 clones; approximately 91% are singletons. Source material: PBMCs or T cells enriched from blood (not recorded which). The receptors were sampled from a woman aged 25-40 years who had been exposed to COVID-19.

The rearrangement uses TRBV3-1 (or the pseudogene TRBV3-2) and TRBJ1-2; D ambiguous. This CDR3 is built from 12 residues. V lost 0 bases to trimming and J lost 8 bases, with 7 bases between them. Germline V gives CDR1 LGHDT, CDR2 YNNKEL (reference sequence). The CDR3 bases are TGTGCCAGCAGCCAAGAAGAGGGAGGCTACACCTTC. Translated: CASSQEEGGYTF.

The chain couples TRBV2 to TRBJ1-2; D may be TRBD1 (5 bases). The V end was cut by 7 bases, the J end by 7 bases, with 19 bases between. Germline V gene lookup returns CDR1 SNHLY and CDR2 FYNNEI. The CDR3 is made up of 14 amino acids. The CDR3 sequence: CASTLAGGVSGYTF. The CDR3 DNA follows: TGTGCCAGCACCCTAGCCGGGGGGGTGAGTGGCTACACCTTC.

This chain uses TRBV4-2 with TRBJ2-7, with D uncertain. In germline, CDR1 is LGHNA, CDR2 YNFKEQ. The CDR3 spans 14 residues. V shed 0 bases and J shed 4 bases, with 10 bases lying between them. In nucleotides, the CDR3 is TGTGCCAGCAGCCAAGATGGTACAGATTACGAGCAGTACTTC. Translating it yields CASSQDGTDYEQYF.

The chain employs TRBV7-9 and TRBJ2-5; 8 bases fit TRBD1. CDR3 size: 15 residues. Germline values: CDR1 SEHNR, CDR2 FQNEAQ (reference sequence). V was clipped by 5 bases and J by 5 bases; unmatched bases: 10. In DNA, the CDR3 is TGTGCCAGCAGCGTCGCAGGGGGCGAAGGGGAGACCCAGTACTTC. Translated: CASSVAGGEGETQYF.

This chain connects TRBV27 to TRBJ1-1, with D possibly TRBD1 on 5 matching bases. CDR3 size: 14 residues. V was cut by 6 bases and J by 1 base, with 12 bases left in between. Germline V lookup: CDR1 MNHEY, CDR2 SMNVEV (reference sequence). The CDR3 here is CASSQAGGNTEAFF. As DNA, the CDR3 is TGTGCCAGCAGCCAGGCCGGGGGGAACACTGAAGCTTTCTTT.

This clone appeared a few times. The chain is built from TRBV28 and TRBJ1-2; D perhaps matches TRBD1 (6 bases). Germline lookup yields CDR1 MDHEN and CDR2 SYDVKM. Trimming removed 9 bases at V and 1 base at J, with 15 bases between. The CDR3 covers 14 residues. CDR3 in DNA: TGTGCCAGTAGACCGGGACAAATTAACTATGGCTACACCTTC. Translation: CASRPGQINYGYTF.

The J gene is TRBJ2-7, the V gene TRBV9, with TRBD1 identical over 7 bases. Germline V gene data show CDR1 as SGDLS and CDR2 as YYNGEE. CDR3 length: 15 residues. V gave up 0 bases and J gave up 2 bases; unmatched junction bases: 5. Here the CDR3 reads CASSVGDSPTYEQYF. Written as DNA, the CDR3 is TGTGCCAGCAGCGTAGGGGACAGCCCGACCTACGAGCAGTACTTC.

V usage is TRBV5-1 and J usage is TRBJ2-2; TRBD1 matches at 7 bases. The CDR3 is 14 amino acids. Germline loops: CDR1 SGHRS, CDR2 YFSETQ. Unmatched junction bases numbered 8, after V lost 4 bases and J lost 8 bases. CDR3: CASSTGQAFGELFF. The CDR3 region has the DNA TGCGCCAGCAGCACTGGACAGGCTTTTGGGGAGCTGTTTTTT.